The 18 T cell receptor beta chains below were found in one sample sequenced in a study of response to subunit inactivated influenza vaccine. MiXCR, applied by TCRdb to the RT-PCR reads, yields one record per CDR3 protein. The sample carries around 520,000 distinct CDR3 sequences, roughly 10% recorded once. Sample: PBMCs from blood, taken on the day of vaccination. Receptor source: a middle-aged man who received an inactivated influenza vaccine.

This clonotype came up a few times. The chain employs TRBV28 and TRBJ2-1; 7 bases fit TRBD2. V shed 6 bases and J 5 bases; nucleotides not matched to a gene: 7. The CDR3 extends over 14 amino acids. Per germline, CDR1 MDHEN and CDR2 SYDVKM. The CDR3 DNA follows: TGTGCCAGCAGCCATGGGACTACTAACAATGAGCAGTTCTTC. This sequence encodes CASSHGTTNNEQFF.

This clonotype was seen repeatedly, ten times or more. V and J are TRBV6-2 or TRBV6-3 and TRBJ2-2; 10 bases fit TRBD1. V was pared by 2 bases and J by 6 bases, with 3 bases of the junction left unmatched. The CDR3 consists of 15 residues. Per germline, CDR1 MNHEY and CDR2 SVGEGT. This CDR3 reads CASSYQGTGAGELFF. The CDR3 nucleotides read TGTGCCAGCAGTTACCAAGGGACAGGGGCCGGGGAGCTGTTTTTT.

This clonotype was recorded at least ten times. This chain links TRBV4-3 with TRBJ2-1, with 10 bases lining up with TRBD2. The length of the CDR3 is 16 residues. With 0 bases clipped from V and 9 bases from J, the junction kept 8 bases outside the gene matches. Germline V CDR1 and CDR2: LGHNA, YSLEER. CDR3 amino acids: CASSQDLAGGGGEQFF. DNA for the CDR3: TGCGCCAGCAGCCAAGATTTAGCGGGAGGTGGTGGTGAGCAGTTCTTC.

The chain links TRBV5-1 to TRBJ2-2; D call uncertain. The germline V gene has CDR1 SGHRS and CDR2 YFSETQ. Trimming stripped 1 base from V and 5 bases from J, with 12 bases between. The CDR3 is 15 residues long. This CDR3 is CASSLRPGATGELFF. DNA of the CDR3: TGCGCCAGCAGCTTGAGGCCAGGTGCGACCGGGGAGCTGTTTTTT.

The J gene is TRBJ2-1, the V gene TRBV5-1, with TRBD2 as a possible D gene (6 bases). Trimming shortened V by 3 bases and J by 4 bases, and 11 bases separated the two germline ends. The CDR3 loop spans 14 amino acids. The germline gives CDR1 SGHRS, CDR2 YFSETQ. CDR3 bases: TGCGCCAGCAGCTCCTCGGACTATTACAATGAGCAGTTCTTC. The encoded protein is CASSSSDYYNEQFF.

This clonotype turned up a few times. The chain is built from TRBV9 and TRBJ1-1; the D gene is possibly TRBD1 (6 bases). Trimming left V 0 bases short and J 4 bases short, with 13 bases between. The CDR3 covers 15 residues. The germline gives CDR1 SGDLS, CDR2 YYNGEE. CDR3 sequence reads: CASSVGDTGTTEAFF. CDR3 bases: TGTGCCAGCAGCGTAGGAGATACAGGGACCACTGAAGCTTTCTTT.

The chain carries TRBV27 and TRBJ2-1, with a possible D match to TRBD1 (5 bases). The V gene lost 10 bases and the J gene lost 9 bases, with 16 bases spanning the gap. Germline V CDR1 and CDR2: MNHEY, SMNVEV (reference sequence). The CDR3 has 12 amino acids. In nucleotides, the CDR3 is TGTGCCACCAAAACGTCACAGGCTGAGCAGTTCTTC. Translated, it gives CATKTSQAEQFF.

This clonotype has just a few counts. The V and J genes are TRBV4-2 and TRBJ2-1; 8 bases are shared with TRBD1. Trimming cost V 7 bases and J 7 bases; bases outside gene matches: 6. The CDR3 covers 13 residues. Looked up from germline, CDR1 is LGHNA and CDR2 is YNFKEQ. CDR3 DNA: TGTGCCAGCACCCCGGACAGGGCGAATGAGCAGTTCTTC. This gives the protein CASTPDRANEQFF.

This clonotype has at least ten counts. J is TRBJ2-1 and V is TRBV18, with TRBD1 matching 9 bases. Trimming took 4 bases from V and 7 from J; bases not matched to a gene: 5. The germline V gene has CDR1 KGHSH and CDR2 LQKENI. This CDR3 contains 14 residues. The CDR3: CASSQLTGGNEQFF. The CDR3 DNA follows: TGTGCCAGCTCACAGTTGACAGGGGGGAATGAGCAGTTCTTC.

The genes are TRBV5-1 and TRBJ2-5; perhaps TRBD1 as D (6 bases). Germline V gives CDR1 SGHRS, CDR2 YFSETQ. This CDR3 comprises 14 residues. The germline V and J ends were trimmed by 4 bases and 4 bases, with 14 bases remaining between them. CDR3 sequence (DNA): TGCGCCAGCAGCGGCCGGGGACAAGCAGAGACCCAGTACTTC. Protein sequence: CASSGRGQAETQYF.

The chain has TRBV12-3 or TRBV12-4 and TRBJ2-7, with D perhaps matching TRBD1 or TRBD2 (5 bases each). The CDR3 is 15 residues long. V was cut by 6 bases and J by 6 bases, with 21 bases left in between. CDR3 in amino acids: CASSPDGGPLIEQYF. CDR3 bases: TGTGCCAGCAGCCCCGATGGGGGACCCCTCATCGAGCAGTACTTC.

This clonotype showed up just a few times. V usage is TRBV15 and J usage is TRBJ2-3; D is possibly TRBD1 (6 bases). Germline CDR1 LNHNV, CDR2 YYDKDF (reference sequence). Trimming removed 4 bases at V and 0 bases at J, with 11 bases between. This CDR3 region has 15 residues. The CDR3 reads CATSTRTASTDTQYF. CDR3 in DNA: TGTGCCACCAGCACGAGGACAGCTAGCACAGATACGCAGTATTTT.

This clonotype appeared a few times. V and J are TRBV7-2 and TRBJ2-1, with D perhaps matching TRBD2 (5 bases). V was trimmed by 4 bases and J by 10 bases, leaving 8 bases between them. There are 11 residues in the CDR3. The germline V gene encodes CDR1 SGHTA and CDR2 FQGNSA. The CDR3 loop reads CASSSDSEQFF. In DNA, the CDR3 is TGTGCCAGCAGCTCGGACTCGGAGCAGTTCTTC.

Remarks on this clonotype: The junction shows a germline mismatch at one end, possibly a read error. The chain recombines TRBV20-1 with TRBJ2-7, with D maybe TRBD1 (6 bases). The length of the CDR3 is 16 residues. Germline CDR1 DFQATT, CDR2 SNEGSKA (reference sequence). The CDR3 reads CCARDLLRQATYEQYF. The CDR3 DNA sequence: TGCTGTGCTAGAGACCTATTGCGACAGGCCACCTACGAGCAGTACTTC.

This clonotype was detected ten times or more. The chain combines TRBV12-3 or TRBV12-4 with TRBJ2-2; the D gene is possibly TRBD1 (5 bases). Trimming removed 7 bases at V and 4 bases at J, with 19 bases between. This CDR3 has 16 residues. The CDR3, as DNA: TGTGCCAGCACCCCAGCAAGGCAGGGTATCACCGGGGAGCTGTTTTTT. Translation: CASTPARQGITGELFF.

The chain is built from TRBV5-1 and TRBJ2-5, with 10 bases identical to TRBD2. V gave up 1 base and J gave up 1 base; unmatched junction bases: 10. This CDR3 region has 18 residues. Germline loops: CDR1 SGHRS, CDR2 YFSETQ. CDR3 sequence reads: CASSLIPTSGLGQETQYF. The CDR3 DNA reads TGCGCCAGCAGCTTGATCCCGACTAGCGGGTTAGGCCAAGAGACCCAGTACTTC.

CDR3 protein: CASSFRTGTDEQYF. The CDR3 DNA reads as TGTGCCAGCAGTTTCCGGACAGGGACGGACGAGCAGTACTTC. V is TRBV12-3 or TRBV12-4 and J is TRBJ2-7; 8 nucleotides match TRBD1. V dropped 3 bases and J dropped 5; count of bases not matched to a gene: 6. The CDR3 extends over 14 amino acids.

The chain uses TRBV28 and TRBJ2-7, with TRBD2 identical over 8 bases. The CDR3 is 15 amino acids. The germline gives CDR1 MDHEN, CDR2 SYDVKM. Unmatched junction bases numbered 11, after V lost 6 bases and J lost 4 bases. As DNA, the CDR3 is TGTGCCAGCAGCCCCGGGGGGGAGGAGAGGTACGAGCAGTACTTC. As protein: CASSPGGEERYEQYF.